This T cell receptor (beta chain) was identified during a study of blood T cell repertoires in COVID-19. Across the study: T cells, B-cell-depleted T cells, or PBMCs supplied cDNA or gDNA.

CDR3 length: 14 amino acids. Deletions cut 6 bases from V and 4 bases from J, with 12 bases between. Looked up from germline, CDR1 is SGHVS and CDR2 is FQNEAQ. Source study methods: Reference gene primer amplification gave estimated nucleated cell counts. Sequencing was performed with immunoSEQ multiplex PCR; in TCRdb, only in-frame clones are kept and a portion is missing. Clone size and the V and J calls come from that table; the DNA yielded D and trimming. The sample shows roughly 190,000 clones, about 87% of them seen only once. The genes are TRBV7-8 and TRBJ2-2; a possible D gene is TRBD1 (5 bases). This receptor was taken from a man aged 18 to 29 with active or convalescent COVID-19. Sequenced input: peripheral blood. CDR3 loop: CASSGGHGTGELFF. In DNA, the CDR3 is TGTGCCAGCAGTGGTGGACATGGCACCGGGGAGCTGTTTTTT.